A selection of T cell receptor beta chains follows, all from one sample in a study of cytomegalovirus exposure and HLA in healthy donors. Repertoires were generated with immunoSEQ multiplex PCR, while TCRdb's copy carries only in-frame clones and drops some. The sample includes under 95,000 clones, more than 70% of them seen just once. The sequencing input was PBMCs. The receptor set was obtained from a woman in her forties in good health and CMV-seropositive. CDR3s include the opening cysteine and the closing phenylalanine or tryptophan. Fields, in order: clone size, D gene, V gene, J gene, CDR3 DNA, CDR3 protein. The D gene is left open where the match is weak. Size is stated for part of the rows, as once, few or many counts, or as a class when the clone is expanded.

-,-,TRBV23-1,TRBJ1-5,TGCGCCAGCAGTCAATCGCCAGGGCCGAGTCAGCCCCAGCATTTT,CASSQSPGPSQPQHF
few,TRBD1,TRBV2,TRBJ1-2,TGTGCCAGCAGGGCTGAGGGGGCCCCGGGCTATGGCTACACCTTC,CASRAEGAPGYGYTF
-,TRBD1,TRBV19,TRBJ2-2,TGTGCCAGTATCGCTACAGGGGCCGGGGAGCTGTTTTTT,CASIATGAGELFF
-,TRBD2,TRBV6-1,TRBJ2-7,TGTGCCAGCACCACAAGGGGCGGGGGGGCCTACGAGCAGTACTTC,CASTTRGGGAYEQYF
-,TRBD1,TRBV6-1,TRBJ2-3,TGTGCCAGCAGTGATACTTGGCAGGGGGCAGATACGCAGTATTTT,CASSDTWQGADTQYF
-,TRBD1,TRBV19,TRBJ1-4,TGTGCCAGTAGTACGACAGGGCGTGCTAATGAAAAACTGTTTTTT,CASSTTGRANEKLFF
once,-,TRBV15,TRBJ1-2,TGTGCCACCAGCAGAGATCGGGGGGACCCCAACTATGGCTACACCTTC,CATSRDRGDPNYGYTF
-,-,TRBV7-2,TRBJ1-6,TGTGCCACGGAGGGGAATAATTCACCCCTCCACTTT,CATEGNNSPLHF
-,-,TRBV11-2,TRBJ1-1,TGTGCCAGCAGCTTAGTTTTCCGGGACACTGAAGCTTTCTTT,CASSLVFRDTEAFF
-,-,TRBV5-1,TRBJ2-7,TGCGCCAGCAGCTTGGGACAGGACATCTACGAGCAGTACTTC,CASSLGQDIYEQYF
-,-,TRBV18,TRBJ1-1,TGTGCCAGCTCACCATCAGGGGTAATCACTGAAGCTTTCTTT,CASSPSGVITEAFF
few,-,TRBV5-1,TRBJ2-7,TGCGCCAGCAGCTCCGGATCGGGACTTTCCTACGAGCAGTACTTC,CASSSGSGLSYEQYF
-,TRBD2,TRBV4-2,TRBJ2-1,TGTGCCAGCAGCCAAGTTAGCGGGGGCTCCTACAATGAGCAGTTCTTC,CASSQVSGGSYNEQFF
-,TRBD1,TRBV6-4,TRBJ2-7,TGTGCCAGCAGTGACCTGTGTAGGGACAGTCCCCTGCGGAGATCCTACGAGCAGTACTTC,CASSDLCRDSPLRRSYEQYF
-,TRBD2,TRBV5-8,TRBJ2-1,TGTGCCAGCAGCCCACGACTAGCGGTGATCTACAATGAGCAGTTCTTC,CASSPRLAVIYNEQFF
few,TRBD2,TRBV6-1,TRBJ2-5,TGTGCCAGCAGTGGACTAGCGGGGGGGCCAGAGACCCAGTACTTC,CASSGLAGGPETQYF
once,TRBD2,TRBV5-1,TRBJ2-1,TGCGCCAGCAGTACTAGCGGGGACACCTACAATGAGCAGTTCTTC,CASSTSGDTYNEQFF